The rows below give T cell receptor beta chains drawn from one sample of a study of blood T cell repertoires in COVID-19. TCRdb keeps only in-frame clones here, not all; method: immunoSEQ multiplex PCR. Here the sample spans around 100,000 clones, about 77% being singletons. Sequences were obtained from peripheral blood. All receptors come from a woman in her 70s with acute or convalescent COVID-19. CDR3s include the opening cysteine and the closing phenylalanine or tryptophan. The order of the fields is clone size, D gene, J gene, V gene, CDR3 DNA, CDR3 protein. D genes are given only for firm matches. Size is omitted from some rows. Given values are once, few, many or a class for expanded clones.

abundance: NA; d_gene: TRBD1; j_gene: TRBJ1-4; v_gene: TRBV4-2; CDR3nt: TGTGCCAGCAGCCAAGATATAGGGACAGGGGGAAGTCTGTTTTTT; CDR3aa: CASSQDIGTGGSLFF
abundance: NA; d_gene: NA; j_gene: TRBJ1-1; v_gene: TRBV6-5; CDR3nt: TGTGCCAGCAGCCCGAGGCCGGGGGGGGACACTGAAGCTTTCTTT; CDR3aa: CASSPRPGGDTEAFF
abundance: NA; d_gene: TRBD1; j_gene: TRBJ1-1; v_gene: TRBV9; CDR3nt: TGTGCCAGCAGCGGAACAGGGGGCTCTGTGGACACTGAAGCTTTCTTT; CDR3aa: CASSGTGGSVDTEAFF
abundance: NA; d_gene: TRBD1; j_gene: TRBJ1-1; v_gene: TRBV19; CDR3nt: TGTGCCAGTAGTATTACCACAGGGGGGGCTGAAGCTTTCTTT; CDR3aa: CASSITTGGAEAFF
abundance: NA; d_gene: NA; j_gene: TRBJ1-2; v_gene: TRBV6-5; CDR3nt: TGTGCCAGCATCGCGAGGGCTTCTACCTATGGCTACACCTTC; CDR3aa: CASIARASTYGYTF
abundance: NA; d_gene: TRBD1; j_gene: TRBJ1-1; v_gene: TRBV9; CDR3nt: TGTGCCAGCAGCGTAGATCCGACAGGGCGTTTTACTGAAGCTTTCTTT; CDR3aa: CASSVDPTGRFTEAFF
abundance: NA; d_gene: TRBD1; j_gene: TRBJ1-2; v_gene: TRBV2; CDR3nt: TGTGCCAGCAAAGACGAGCCGGGACAGGGTTATGGCTACACCTTC; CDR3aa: CASKDEPGQGYGYTF
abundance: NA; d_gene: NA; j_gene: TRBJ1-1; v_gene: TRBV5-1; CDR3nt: TGCGCCAGCAGCTTGGCGCTGGGGGGATTGAACACTGAAGCTTTCTTT; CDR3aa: CASSLALGGLNTEAFF
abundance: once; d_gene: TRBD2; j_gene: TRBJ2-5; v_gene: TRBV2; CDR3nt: TGTGCCAGACCGAATAGCGGGGGGGCGGAGACCCAGTACTTC; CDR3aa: CARPNSGGAETQYF
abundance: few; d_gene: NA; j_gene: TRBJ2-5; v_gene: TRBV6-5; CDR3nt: TGTGCCAGCAGTTCCTTCAGGGACTTTAAAGAGACCCAGTACTTC; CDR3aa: CASSSFRDFKETQYF
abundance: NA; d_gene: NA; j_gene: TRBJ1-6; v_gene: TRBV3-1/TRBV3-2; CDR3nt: TGTGCCAGCAGCCACGGGAATTCACCCCTCCACTTT; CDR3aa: CASSHGNSPLHF
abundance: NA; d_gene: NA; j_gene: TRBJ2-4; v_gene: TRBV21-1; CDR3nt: TGTGCCAGCAGCGGTCCCCGGGAGCAGGGCGCCAAAAACATTCAGTACTTC; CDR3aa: CASSGPREQGAKNIQYF
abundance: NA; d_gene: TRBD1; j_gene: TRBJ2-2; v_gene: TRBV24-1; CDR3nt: TGTGCCACCAGTGAGGCGACAGGGGGCACCGGGGAGCTGTTTTTT; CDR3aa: CATSEATGGTGELFF
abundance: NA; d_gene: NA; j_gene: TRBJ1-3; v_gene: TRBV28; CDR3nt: TGTGCCAGCAAGGGGCAGATTGAAAGAAACACCATATATTTT; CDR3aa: CASKGQIERNTIYF
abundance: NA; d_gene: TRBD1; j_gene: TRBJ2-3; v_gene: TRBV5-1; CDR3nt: TGCGCCAGCAGCCCGGCAAGGGGACAGGGGGCTTTAAGAGATACGCAGTATTTT; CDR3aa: CASSPARGQGALRDTQYF
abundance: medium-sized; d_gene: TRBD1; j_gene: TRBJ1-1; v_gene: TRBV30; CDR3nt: TGTGCCTGGAGTGTATCCCCACAGGGGCTAGCTTTCTTT; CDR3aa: CAWSVSPQGLAFF
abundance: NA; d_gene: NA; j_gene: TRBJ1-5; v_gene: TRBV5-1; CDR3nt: TGCGCCAGCGCTCAAGGGGCTAGCAATCAGCCCCAGCATTTT; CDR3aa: CASAQGASNQPQHF
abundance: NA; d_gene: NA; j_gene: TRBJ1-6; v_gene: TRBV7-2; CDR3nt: TGTGCCAGCAGCTTAGTGGGGGGGCGTAAGGATTCACCCCTCCACTTT; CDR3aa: CASSLVGGRKDSPLHF
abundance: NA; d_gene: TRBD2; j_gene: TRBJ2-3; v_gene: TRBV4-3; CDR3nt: TGCGCCAGCAGCCAAGATCCCCATACTAGCGGGGGGTTCACAGATACGCAGTATTTT; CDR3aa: CASSQDPHTSGGFTDTQYF
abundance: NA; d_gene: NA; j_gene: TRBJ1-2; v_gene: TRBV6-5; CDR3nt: TGTGCCAGCAGGCCCACCACAGGGATCTATGGCTACACCTTC; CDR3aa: CASRPTTGIYGYTF
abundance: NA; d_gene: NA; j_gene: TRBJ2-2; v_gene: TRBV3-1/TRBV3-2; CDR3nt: TGTGCCAGCAGCCAAGATCCAGGCAGAACCGGGGAGCTGTTTTTT; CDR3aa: CASSQDPGRTGELFF
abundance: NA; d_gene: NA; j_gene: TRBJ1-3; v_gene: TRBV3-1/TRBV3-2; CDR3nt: TGTGCCAGCAGCGACCGACAGGTCGGAAACACCATATATTTT; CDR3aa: CASSDRQVGNTIYF
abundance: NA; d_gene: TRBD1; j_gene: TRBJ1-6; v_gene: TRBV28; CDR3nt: TGTGCCAGCAGTTCAGCCGGGACAGGGGTCGTCGGTTCACCCCTCCACTTT; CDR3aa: CASSSAGTGVVGSPLHF
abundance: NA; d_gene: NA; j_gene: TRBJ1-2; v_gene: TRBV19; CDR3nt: TGTGCCAGTAGTCCCAGCGGGGGAGCTGGCTACACCTTC; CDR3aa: CASSPSGGAGYTF
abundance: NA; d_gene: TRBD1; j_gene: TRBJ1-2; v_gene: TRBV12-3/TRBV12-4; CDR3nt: TGTGCCAGCAGTGAGGGACAGACGGATGGCTACACCTTC; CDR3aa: CASSEGQTDGYTF
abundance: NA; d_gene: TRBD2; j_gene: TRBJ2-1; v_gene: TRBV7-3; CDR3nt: TGTGCCAGCAGCTTAACTTCCGGGACTAGCGGGGGTTACAATGAGCAGTTCTTC; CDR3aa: CASSLTSGTSGGYNEQFF
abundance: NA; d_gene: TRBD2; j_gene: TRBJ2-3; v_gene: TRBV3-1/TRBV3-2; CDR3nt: TGTGCCAGCAGCCTCAGGGCGGGGGACACAGATACGCAGTATTTT; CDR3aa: CASSLRAGDTDTQYF
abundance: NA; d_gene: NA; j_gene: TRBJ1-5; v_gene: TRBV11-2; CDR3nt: TGTGCCAGCAGCTTAGCTCACAGTTTGAATCAGCCCCAGCATTTT; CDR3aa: CASSLAHSLNQPQHF
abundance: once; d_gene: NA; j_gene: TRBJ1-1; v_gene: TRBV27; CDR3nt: TGTGCCAGCAGTTTCCCGGGGAACACTGAAGCTTTCTTT; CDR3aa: CASSFPGNTEAFF
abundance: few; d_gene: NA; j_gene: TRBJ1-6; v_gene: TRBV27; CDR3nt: TGTGCCAGCAGTTTACAGGGTGTCGGATCACCCCTCCACTTT; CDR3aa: CASSLQGVGSPLHF
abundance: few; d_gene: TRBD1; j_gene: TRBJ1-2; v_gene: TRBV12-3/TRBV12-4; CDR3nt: TGTGCCAGCAGTCCAAGGACAGGGAGAGGCTACACCTTC; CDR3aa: CASSPRTGRGYTF
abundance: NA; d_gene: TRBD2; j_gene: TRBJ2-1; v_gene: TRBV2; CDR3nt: TGTGCCAGCAGCGAGAGGCCCCCGACTAGCGGAACCTACAATGAGCAGTTCTTC; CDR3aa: CASSERPPTSGTYNEQFF
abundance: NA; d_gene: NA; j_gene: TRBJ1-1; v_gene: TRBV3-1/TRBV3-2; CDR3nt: TGTGCCAGCAGCCAAGACTGGGGGGGGAACACTGAAGCTTTCTTT; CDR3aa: CASSQDWGGNTEAFF
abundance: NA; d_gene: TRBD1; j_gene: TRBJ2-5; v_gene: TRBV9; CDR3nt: TGTGCCAGCAGCGTAGAGGGACAGGGCCAAGAGACCCAGTACTTC; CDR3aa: CASSVEGQGQETQYF
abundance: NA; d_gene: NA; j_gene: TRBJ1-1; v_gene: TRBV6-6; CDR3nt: TGTGCCAGCACCACCCCGGGGGGGAACACTGAAGCTTTCTTT; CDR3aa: CASTTPGGNTEAFF
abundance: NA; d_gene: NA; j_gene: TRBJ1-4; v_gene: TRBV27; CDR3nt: TGTGCCAGCAGTCCCTCGCCAGGGGTCCTTGAAAAACTGTTTTTT; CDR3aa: CASSPSPGVLEKLFF
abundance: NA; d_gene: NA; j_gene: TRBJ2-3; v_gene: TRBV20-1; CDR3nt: TGCAGTGCCAGTGCCCATAGCACAGATACGCAGTATTTT; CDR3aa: CSASAHSTDTQYF